This entry lists 5 T cell receptor beta chains sequenced from one sample in a study of shared clonotypes between healthy human individuals. Measured with immunoSEQ multiplex PCR; TCRdb has only the in-frame clones, and not every one. The table has fewer than 700,000 clones, around 80% seen once. Sample: PBMCs. The receptors derive from a woman between 40 and 50 years old in good health. Some clones in this sample may be carry-over from other donors' samples.

The chain uses TRBV14 and TRBJ1-1, with D possibly TRBD1 on 5 matching bases. This CDR3 has 16 residues. The ends were cut back, 2 bases at V and 5 bases at J, with 18 bases in the middle. CDR1 and CDR2 (germline): SGHDN, FVKESK. The DNA for the CDR3 is TGTGCCAGCAGCCAAACGCGGGGGGTATCTACGACTGAAGCTTTCTTT. It encodes CASSQTRGVSTTEAFF.

The rearrangement joins TRBV9 to TRBJ2-3; 7 bases map to TRBD1. The CDR3 covers 14 residues. Trimming took 0 bases from V and 2 from J; bases not matched to a gene: 0. Germline-derived CDR1 and CDR2 are SGDLS and YYNGEE. DNA of the CDR3: TGTGCCAGCAGCGTAGAGGGGGCCACAGATACGCAGTATTTT. Translating gives CASSVEGATDTQYF.

A remark on this clone: Compared with germline, one end of the junction differs, possibly owing to a read error. V gene TRBV18 combines with J gene TRBJ2-7, with 7 bases aligning to TRBD2. Germline values: CDR1 KGHSH, CDR2 LQKENI. CDR3 length: 16 residues. CDR3 nucleotides: TGTGCCAGCTCCCCAAGGAGCCTAGCGGCTTCCTACGAGCGGTACTTC. Translating it yields CASSPRSLAASYERYF.

The CDR3 DNA sequence: TGTGCCAGCAGCACCGGACTAGCGGGAGTTCGAAATGAGCAGTTCTTC. Protein: CASSTGLAGVRNEQFF. The chain uses TRBV5-4 and TRBJ2-1; 13 positions match TRBD2. Germline V lookup: CDR1 SGHNT, CDR2 YYREEE (reference sequence). With 4 bases clipped from V and 7 bases from J, the junction kept 8 bases outside the gene matches. CDR3 size: 16 residues.

Only one count was recorded for this clone. The V call is TRBV28, the J call TRBJ2-7; D remains unclear. This CDR3 has 15 amino acids. Germline V gene lookup returns CDR1 MDHEN and CDR2 SYDVKM. V lost 3 bases to trimming and J lost 3 bases, with 15 bases between them. The CDR3 DNA follows: TGTGCCAGCAGTTTTCCCCAGGATACCTTCTACGAGCAGTACTTC. The encoded protein is CASSFPQDTFYEQYF.